The 22 T cell receptor beta chains below come from one sample, sequenced in a study of T cells in Graves' hyperthyroidism and ophthalmopathy. Amplification targeted TCR beta CDR3 regions from RNA transcripts. The HTBI primer set drove a first-round RT-PCR of the TCR CDR3. Via MiXCR, TCRdb re-called the multiplex PCR reads, giving one row per CDR3 protein. The data hold hundreds of thousands of distinct CDR3 sequences, with over 12% observed a single time. Material: blood. These receptor sequences come from a woman aged 40 to 55 with Graves' ophthalmopathy.

This clonotype occurred a few times. The gene calls are TRBV28 and TRBJ2-7; TRBD1 might be the D (8 bases). Germline-derived CDR1 and CDR2 are MDHEN and SYDVKM. V was trimmed by 5 bases and J by 0 bases, leaving 17 bases between them. CDR3 length: 16 amino acids. CDR3 amino acids: CASSPAGQGASYEQYF. Written as DNA, the CDR3 is TGTGCCAGCAGTCCAGCGGGGCAGGGGGCCTCCTACGAGCAGTACTTC.

Many counts were recorded for this clonotype. V and J are TRBV11-2 and TRBJ1-1; D perhaps matches TRBD1 (5 bases). The CDR3 runs 16 residues. The germline V gene encodes CDR1 SGHAT and CDR2 FQNNGV. Trimming left V 0 bases short and J 4 bases short, with 15 bases between. The CDR3 DNA reads TGTGCCAGCAGCTTAGAGACAGCCCCGATCGCCACTGAAGCTTTCTTT. Its protein product is CASSLETAPIATEAFF.

This clonotype was counted a few times. This likely comes from a read error, as the CDR3 has no conserved phenylalanine or tryptophan at its end. The chain recombines TRBV28 with TRBJ1-1, with a tentative D call TRBD1 (6 bases). The CDR3 has 15 amino acids. The germline V gene has CDR1 MDHEN and CDR2 SYDVKM. Trimming removed 2 bases at V and 9 bases at J, with 19 bases between. This CDR3 reads CASSLGGNVQGQAFS. The CDR3 DNA reads as TGTGCCAGCAGTTTAGGGGGGAATGTGCAGGGGCAAGCTTTCTCT.

The chain employs TRBV20-1 and TRBJ2-6, with TRBD2 as a possible D gene (6 bases). The V gene lost 1 base and the J gene lost 1 base, with 14 bases spanning the gap. In germline, CDR1 is DFQATT, CDR2 SNEGSKA (reference sequence). This CDR3 spans 17 amino acids. The CDR3 nucleotides are TGCAGTGCTAGAGTAAGATTTCGGGGGTCTGGGGCCAACGTCCTGACTTTC. Translation gives CSARVRFRGSGANVLTF.

This clonotype occurred many times. V and J are TRBV9 and TRBJ1-1; 9 bases align to TRBD1. CDR3 length: 17 amino acids. Per germline, CDR1 SGDLS and CDR2 YYNGEE. J was trimmed by 0 bases and V by 4 bases; bases with no gene match: 10. The CDR3 sequence: CASSKPTGGNMNTEAFF. The CDR3, as DNA: TGTGCCAGCAGCAAACCAACAGGGGGCAACATGAACACTGAAGCTTTCTTT.

The chain recombines TRBV28 with TRBJ2-6; D perhaps matches TRBD2 (6 bases). The germline V gene encodes CDR1 MDHEN and CDR2 SYDVKM. V gave up 6 bases and J gave up 0 bases, with 12 bases separating them. The CDR3 sequence is 16 residues long. The CDR3 spells CASSKISGSGANVLTF. CDR3 coding DNA: TGTGCCAGCAGCAAAATTAGCGGCTCTGGGGCCAACGTCCTGACTTTC.

The rearrangement links TRBV13 to TRBJ2-7, with 9 bases aligning to TRBD2. CDR3 length equals 15 residues. The V and J ends lost 4 bases and 2 bases, in that order; junction bases with no gene match: 6. The germline V gene encodes CDR1 PRHDT and CDR2 FYEKMQ (reference sequence). The CDR3 region is CASSSGLAKTYEQYF. The CDR3 bases are TGTGCCAGCAGCTCCGGACTAGCGAAGACCTACGAGCAGTACTTC.

The chain recombines TRBV9 with TRBJ1-6, with TRBD1 as a possible D gene (6 bases). This CDR3 contains 15 residues. Trimming shortened V by 0 bases and J by 8 bases, and 12 bases separated the two germline ends. Germline V lookup: CDR1 SGDLS, CDR2 YYNGEE. The CDR3 region has the DNA TGTGCCAGCAGCGTAGAGGGGGGTGTTGATTCACCCCTCCACTTT. It encodes CASSVEGGVDSPLHF.

In its sample, this clonotype was seen many times. The chain joins TRBV20-1 to TRBJ2-7; 8 nucleotides line up with TRBD2. Germline CDR1 is DFQATT and CDR2 is SNEGSKA (reference sequence). The CDR3 consists of 15 residues. Unmatched junction bases numbered 11, after V lost 7 bases and J lost 0 bases. CDR3 DNA sequence: TGCAGTGTCTCGGGAGGGGGGAGCCTCTCCTACGAGCAGTACTTC. It translates to CSVSGGGSLSYEQYF.

At least ten counts were recorded for this clonotype. The chain joins TRBV7-2 to TRBJ2-7; 8 positions match TRBD2. CDR1 is SGHTA, CDR2 FQGNSA, per germline. The CDR3 runs 14 residues. Germline trimming cut 3 bases from V and 4 bases from J; bases unmatched to any gene: 5. The CDR3 loop is CASSFSGKGYEQYF. CDR3 bases: TGTGCCAGCAGCTTTAGCGGGAAGGGTTACGAGCAGTACTTC.

The chain recombines TRBV6-2 or TRBV6-3 with TRBJ2-7, with 8 bases that match TRBD1. V trimming: 7 bases; J trimming: 5 bases; junction bases outside the gene matches: 7. Germline V lookup: CDR1 MNHEY, CDR2 SVGEGT. This CDR3 has 13 amino acids. The CDR3 loop reads CASNPDRDNEQYF. DNA for the CDR3: TGTGCCAGCAACCCGGACAGGGACAACGAGCAGTACTTC.

This clonotype was seen ten or more times. The V gene is TRBV14, the J gene TRBJ1-1; D not resolved. CDR1 SGHDN and CDR2 FVKESK come from the germline V gene. Trimming removed 2 bases from V and 1 base from J, with 5 bases in between. This CDR3 contains 13 residues. In nucleotides, the CDR3 is TGTGCCAGCAGCCAATGGAAGAACACTGAAGCTTTCTTT. It encodes CASSQWKNTEAFF. Full variable domain (missing parts from reference TRBV14 and TRBJ1-1): EAGVTQFPSHSVIEKGQTVTLRCDPISGHDNLYWYRRVMGKEIKFLLHFVKESKQDESGMPNNRFLAERTGGTYSTLKVQPAELEDSGVYFCASSQWKNTEAFFGQGTRLTVV.

The chain joins TRBV29-1 to TRBJ1-2; D remains unclear. The germline CDR1 and CDR2 sequences are SQVTM and ANQGSEA. The ends were cut back, 7 bases at V and 0 bases at J, with 21 bases in the middle. The CDR3 extends over 16 amino acids. CDR3 DNA sequence: TGCAGCGCCAGACTCGCCGCGGCAGAAGCTAACTATGGCTACACCTTC. Protein: CSARLAAAEANYGYTF.

The chain joins TRBV5-1 to TRBJ2-5; 8 nucleotides line up with TRBD2. Germline assignment: CDR1 SGHRS and CDR2 YFSETQ. The CDR3 is 15 residues long. The ends lost 2 bases at V and 5 bases at J; junction bases unmatched: 8. The CDR3 region is CASSFGTRIPETQYF. The CDR3 nucleotides are TGCGCCAGCAGCTTCGGGACTAGGATCCCCGAGACCCAGTACTTC.

This clonotype has ten or more counts. The chain employs TRBV6-1 and TRBJ1-6; unclear D gene. Germline lookup yields CDR1 MNHNS and CDR2 SASEGT. V lost 6 bases, J lost 5 bases, and 11 bases lay in between. The CDR3 is 14 amino acids. CDR3 DNA sequence: TGTGCCAGCAGGGAGTTTGGAGATAATTCACCCCTCCACTTT. Protein: CASREFGDNSPLHF.

At least ten counts were recorded for this clonotype. The chain couples TRBV6-2 or TRBV6-3 to TRBJ1-5; D ambiguous. V was clipped by 5 bases and J by 8 bases, with 13 bases between them. Germline CDR1 MNHEY, CDR2 SVGEGT. The CDR3 has 13 residues. The chain's CDR3 is CASSPAGAEPQHF. CDR3 sequence (DNA): TGTGCCAGCAGTCCGGCCGGCGCCGAGCCCCAGCATTTT.

This clonotype was detected many times. The rearrangement uses TRBV20-1 and TRBJ1-2; 10 bases are a match to TRBD1. Trimming at V came to 6 bases and at J to 0 bases, leaving 10 bases not matched to a gene. This CDR3 is built from 16 residues. From germline, CDR1 is DFQATT and CDR2 SNEGSKA (reference sequence). This CDR3 is CSAPPGTGVANYGYTF. CDR3 nucleotides: TGCAGTGCCCCCCCCGGGACAGGGGTAGCTAACTATGGCTACACCTTC.

This clonotype has a count of ten or more. The rearrangement uses TRBV2 and TRBJ2-7; 14 bases map to TRBD2. The V gene's germline CDR1 is SNHLY and CDR2 FYNNEI. This CDR3 region has 14 residues. The V and J ends lost 10 bases and 3 bases, in that order; junction bases with no gene match: 5. The CDR3 DNA is TGTGCCACTCAAGGGACTAGCGGGAGCTACGAGCAGTACTTC. This translates into CATQGTSGSYEQYF. Using reference TRBV2 and TRBJ2-7 for the parts outside the CDR3, the full variable domain is EPEVTQTPSHQVTQMGQEVILRCVPISNHLYFYWYRQILGQKVEFLVSFYNNEISEKSEIFDDQFSVERPDGSNFTLKIRSTKLEDSAMYFCATQGTSGSYEQYFGPGTRLTVT.

The table lists this clonotype with many counts. The chain is built from TRBV2 and TRBJ2-4; 8 bases line up with TRBD1. The CDR3 runs 14 residues. The V gene's germline CDR1 is SNHLY and CDR2 FYNNEI. V trimming: 4 bases; J trimming: 5 bases; junction bases outside the gene matches: 4. The CDR3 region is CASSVTGGQNIQYF. DNA of the CDR3: TGTGCCAGCAGTGTCACAGGGGGACAAAACATTCAGTACTTC.

The gene calls are TRBV7-9 and TRBJ2-2; the D call may be TRBD1 or TRBD2 (5 bases each). CDR1 is SEHNR, CDR2 FQNEAQ, per germline (reference sequence). Between the trimmed V and J ends, which lost 3 bases and 4 bases, there was a span of 9 bases. The CDR3 runs to 14 residues. The CDR3 reads CASSFEGTTGELFF. The CDR3 nucleotides read TGTGCCAGCAGCTTTGAGGGGACCACCGGGGAGCTGTTTTTT. Together with reference TRBV7-9 and TRBJ2-2, the CDR3 gives the full variable domain: DTGVSQNPRHKITKRGQNVTFRCDPISEHNRLYWYRQTLGQGPEFLTYFQNEAQLEKSRLLSDRFSAERPKGSFSTLEIQRTEQGDSAMYLCASSFEGTTGELFFGEGSRLTVL.

Ten or more counts support this clonotype. The chain carries TRBV6-5 and TRBJ1-1, with 11 bases identical to TRBD1. The V gene's germline CDR1 is MNHEY and CDR2 SVGAGI. This CDR3 spans 15 amino acids. J gave up 4 bases and V 1 base, and 2 bases lay outside the gene matches. CDR3 amino acids: CASSYWTGGSTEAFF. The CDR3 bases are TGTGCCAGCAGTTACTGGACAGGGGGCAGCACTGAAGCTTTCTTT.

There are a few counts of this clonotype. The chain joins TRBV20-1 to TRBJ2-7; possible D gene TRBD1, 6 bases. V lost 3 bases, J lost 2 bases, and 17 bases lay in between. The CDR3 has 15 amino acids. Germline V gene sequence: CDR1 DFQATT, CDR2 SNEGSKA (reference sequence). CDR3 region: CSARGFGTTTYEQYF. For the CDR3, the DNA is TGCAGTGCTAGGGGTTTTGGGACAACTACCTACGAGCAGTACTTC.